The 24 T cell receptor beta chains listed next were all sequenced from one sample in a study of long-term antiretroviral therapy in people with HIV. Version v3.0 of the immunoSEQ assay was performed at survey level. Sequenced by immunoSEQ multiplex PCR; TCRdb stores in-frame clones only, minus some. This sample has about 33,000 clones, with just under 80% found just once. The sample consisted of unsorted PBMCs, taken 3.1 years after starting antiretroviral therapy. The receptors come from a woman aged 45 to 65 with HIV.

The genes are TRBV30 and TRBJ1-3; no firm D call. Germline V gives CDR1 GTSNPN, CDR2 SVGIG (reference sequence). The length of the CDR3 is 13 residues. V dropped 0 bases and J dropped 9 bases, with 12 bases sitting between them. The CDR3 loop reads CAWSVDGTSTIYF. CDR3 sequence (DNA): TGTGCCTGGAGTGTAGACGGAACGAGCACCATATATTTT.

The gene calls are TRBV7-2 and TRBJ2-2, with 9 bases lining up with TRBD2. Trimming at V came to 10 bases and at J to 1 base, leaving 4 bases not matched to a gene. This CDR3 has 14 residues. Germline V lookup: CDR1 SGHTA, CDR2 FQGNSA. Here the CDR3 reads CATRAGGNTGELFF. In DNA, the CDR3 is TGTGCCACTCGAGCGGGGGGGAACACCGGGGAGCTGTTTTTT.

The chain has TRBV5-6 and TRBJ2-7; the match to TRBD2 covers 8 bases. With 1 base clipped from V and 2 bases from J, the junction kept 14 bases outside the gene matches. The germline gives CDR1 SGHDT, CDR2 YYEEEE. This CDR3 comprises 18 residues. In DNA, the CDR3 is TGTGCCAGCAGCTTGCCCTTAAGACGGGGGGGGGACCCCTACGAGCAGTACTTC. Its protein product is CASSLPLRRGGDPYEQYF.

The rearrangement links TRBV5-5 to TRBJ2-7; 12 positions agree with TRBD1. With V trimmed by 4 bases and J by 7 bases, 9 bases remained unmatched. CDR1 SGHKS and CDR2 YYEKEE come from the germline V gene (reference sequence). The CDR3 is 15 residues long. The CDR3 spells CASSLGTGGLEEQYF. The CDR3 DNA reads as TGTGCCAGCAGCCTAGGGACAGGGGGCTTAGAGGAGCAGTACTTC.

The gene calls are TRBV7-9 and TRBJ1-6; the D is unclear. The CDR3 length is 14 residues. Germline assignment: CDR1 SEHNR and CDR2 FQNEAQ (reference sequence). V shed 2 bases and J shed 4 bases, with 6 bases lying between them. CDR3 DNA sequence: TGTGCCAGCAGCTTAAGCCAGTATAATTCACCCCTCCACTTT. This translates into CASSLSQYNSPLHF.

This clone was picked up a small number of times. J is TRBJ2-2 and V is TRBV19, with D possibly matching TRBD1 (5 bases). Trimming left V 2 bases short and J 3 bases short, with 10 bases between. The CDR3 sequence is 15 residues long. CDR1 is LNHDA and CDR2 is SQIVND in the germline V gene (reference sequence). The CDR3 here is CASSIWGGDTGELFF. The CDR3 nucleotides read TGTGCCAGTAGTATATGGGGCGGTGACACCGGGGAGCTGTTTTTT.

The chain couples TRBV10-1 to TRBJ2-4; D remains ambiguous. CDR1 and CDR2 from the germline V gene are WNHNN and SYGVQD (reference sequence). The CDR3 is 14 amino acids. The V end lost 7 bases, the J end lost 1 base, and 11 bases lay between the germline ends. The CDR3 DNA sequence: TGCGCCAGCAATAATCAGAGGGCCAAAAACATTCAGTACTTC. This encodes CASNNQRAKNIQYF.

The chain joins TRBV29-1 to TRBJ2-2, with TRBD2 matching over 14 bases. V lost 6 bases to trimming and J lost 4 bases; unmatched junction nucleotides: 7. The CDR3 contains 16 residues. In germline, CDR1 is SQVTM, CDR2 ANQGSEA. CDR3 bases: TGCAGCGTGACGGGACTAGCGGGGGTTCTCACCGGGGAGCTGTTTTTT. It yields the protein CSVTGLAGVLTGELFF.

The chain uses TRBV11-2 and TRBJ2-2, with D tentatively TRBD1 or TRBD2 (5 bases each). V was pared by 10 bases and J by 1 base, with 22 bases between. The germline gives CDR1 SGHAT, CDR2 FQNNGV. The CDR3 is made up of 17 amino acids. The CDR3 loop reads CAIPRGRKNQNTGELFF. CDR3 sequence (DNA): TGTGCCATCCCTAGGGGACGGAAGAATCAGAACACCGGGGAGCTGTTTTTT.

CDR3 loop: CAWSVARVDTGELFF. The CDR3 DNA sequence: TGTGCCTGGAGTGTGGCCAGGGTGGACACCGGGGAGCTGTTTTTT. J is TRBJ2-2 and V is TRBV30, with a weak D call TRBD1 (5 bases). Germline V gene lookup returns CDR1 GTSNPN and CDR2 SVGIG (reference sequence). The CDR3 is 15 amino acids. Trimming removed 0 bases at V and 3 bases at J, with 11 bases between.

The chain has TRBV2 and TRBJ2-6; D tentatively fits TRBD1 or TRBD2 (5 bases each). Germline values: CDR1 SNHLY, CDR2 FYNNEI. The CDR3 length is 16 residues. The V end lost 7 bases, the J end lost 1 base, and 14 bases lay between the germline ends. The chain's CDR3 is CASKIEGLSGANVLTF. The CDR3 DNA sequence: TGTGCCAGCAAGATTGAGGGGCTATCTGGGGCCAACGTCCTGACTTTC.

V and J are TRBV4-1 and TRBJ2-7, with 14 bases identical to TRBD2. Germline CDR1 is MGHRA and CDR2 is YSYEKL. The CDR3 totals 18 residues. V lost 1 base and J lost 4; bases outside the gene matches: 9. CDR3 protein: CASSQVFRTSGGKYEQYF. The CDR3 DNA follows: TGCGCCAGCAGCCAAGTTTTCCGGACTAGCGGGGGGAAGTACGAGCAGTACTTC.

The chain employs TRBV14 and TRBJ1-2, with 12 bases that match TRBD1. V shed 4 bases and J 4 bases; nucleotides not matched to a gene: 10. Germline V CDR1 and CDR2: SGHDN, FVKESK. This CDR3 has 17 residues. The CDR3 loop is CASSRSGTGGAVYGYTF. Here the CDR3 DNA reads TGTGCCAGCAGCCGTTCCGGGACAGGGGGCGCGGTCTATGGCTACACCTTC.

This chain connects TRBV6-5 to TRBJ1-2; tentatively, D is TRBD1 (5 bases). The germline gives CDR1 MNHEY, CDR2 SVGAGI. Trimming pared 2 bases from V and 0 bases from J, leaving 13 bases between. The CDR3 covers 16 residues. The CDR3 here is CASSYRVGPSNYGYTF. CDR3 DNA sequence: TGTGCCAGCAGTTACCGAGTGGGGCCCTCTAACTATGGCTACACCTTC.

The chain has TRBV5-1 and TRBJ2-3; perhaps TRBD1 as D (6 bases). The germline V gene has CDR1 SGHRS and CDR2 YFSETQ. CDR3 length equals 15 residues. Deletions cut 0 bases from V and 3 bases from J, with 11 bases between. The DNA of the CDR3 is TGCGCCAGCAGCTTGGGGGGGCCGGAGACAGATACGCAGTATTTT. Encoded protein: CASSLGGPETDTQYF.

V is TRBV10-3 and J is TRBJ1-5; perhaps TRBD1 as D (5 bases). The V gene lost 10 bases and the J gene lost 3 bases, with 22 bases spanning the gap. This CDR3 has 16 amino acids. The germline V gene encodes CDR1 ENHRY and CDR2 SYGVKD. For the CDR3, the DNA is TGTGCCACACGATCCGACAGCCTAGGGGCCAATCAGCCCCAGCATTTT. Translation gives CATRSDSLGANQPQHF.

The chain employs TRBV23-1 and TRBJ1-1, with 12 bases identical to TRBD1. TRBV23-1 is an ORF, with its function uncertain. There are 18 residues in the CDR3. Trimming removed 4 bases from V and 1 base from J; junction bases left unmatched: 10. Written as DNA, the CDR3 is TGCGCCAGCAGTCCCCCCAACGGGACAGGGGGCAGGAACACTGAAGCTTTCTTT. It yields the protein CASSPPNGTGGRNTEAFF.

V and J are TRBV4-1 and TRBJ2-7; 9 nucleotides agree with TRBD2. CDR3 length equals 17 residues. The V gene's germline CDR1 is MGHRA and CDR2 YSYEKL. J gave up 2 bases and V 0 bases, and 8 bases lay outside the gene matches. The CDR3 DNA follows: TGCGCCAGCAGCCAAGATCTCACCGGACTAGCGCCCTACGAGCAGTACTTC. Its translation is CASSQDLTGLAPYEQYF.

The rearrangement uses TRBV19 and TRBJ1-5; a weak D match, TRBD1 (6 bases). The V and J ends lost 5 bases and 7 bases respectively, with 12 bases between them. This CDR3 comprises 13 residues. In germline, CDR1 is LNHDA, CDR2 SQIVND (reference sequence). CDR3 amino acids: CASSLGGRQPQHF. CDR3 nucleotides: TGTGCCAGTAGTTTGGGGGGGCGCCAGCCCCAGCATTTT.

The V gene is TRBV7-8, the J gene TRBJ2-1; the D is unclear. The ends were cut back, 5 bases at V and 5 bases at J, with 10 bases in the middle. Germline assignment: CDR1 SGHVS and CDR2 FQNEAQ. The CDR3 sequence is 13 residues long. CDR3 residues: CASSPGRNNEQFF. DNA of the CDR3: TGTGCCAGCAGCCCTGGCCGGAACAATGAGCAGTTCTTC.

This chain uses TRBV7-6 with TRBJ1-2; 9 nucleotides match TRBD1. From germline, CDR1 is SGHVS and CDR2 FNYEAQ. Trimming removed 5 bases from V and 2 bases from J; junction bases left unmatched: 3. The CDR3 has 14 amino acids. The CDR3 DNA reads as TGTGCCAGCAGCGAAGGACAGGGGAACTATGGCTACACCTTC. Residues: CASSEGQGNYGYTF.

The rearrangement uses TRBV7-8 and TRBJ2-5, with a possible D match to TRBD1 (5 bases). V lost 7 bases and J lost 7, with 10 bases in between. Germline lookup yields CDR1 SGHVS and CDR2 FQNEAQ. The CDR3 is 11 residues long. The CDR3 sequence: CASTIRGTQYF. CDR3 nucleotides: TGTGCCAGCACCATAAGGGGGACCCAGTACTTC.

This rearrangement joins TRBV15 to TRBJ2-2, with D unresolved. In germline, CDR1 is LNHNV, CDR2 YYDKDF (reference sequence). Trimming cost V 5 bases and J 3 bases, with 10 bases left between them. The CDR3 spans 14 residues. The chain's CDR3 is CATSRRHYTGELFF. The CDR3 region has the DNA TGTGCCACCAGCCGACGACATTACACCGGGGAGCTGTTTTTT.

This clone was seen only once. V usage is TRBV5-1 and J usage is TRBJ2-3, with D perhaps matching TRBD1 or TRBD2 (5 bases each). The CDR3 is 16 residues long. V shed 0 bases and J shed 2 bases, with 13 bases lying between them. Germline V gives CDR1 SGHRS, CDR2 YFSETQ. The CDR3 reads CASSLGSGPTTDTQYF. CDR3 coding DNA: TGCGCCAGCAGCTTGGGCTCGGGACCCACCACAGATACGCAGTATTTT.